This T cell receptor beta chain stems from a study of shared clonotypes between healthy human individuals. As for the study in general: With ages of 18 to 49, the donors were a couple of women and three men.

Deep was the level at which the assay was run. TCRdb's copy holds only in-frame clones and misses some; the assay was immunoSEQ multiplex PCR. The sample records roughly 2 million clones, over 85% being singletons. CD45RO-negative, CCR7-positively selected cells formed the naive CD8 fraction, excluding terminally differentiated effector memory CD45RA+ cells. The CDR3 runs to 14 residues. Looked up from germline, CDR1 is SGHNT and CDR2 is YYREEE (reference sequence). The junction had 4 bases not matched to a gene; V was cut back by 4 bases and J by 4 bases. The chain joins TRBV5-4 to TRBJ2-2; 7 nucleotides line up with TRBD2. Source material: naive CD8+ T cells sorted from blood. The TCR sequence derives from a young man in good health. As DNA, the CDR3 is TGTGCCAGCAGCCCTAGCGGCCCCACCGGGGAGCTGTTTTTT. This gives the protein CASSPSGPTGELFF.